What follows describes a single T cell receptor (beta chain). This clonotype was seen just once. Its antigen is not yet known. One junction end does not reproduce the germline sequence, and a read error may be involved. The library was obtained by 5' RACE. TCRdb records Illumina HiSeq 2500 as the sequencer. A second PCR of roughly 6 to 11 cycles was run with a J-beta primer mix and a sample-barcoded 5' primer. A template-switch 5' adaptor carrying 12 random nucleotides introduced a unique molecular identifier onto each TCR beta cDNA molecule. Each sample yielded at least 3 million CDR3-containing paired-end reads. All of the RNA was converted into first-strand cDNA using the Mint cDNA synthesis kit, with a TRBC-specific oligonucleotide serving as the primer. After uracil-DNA glycosylase treatment, a first 18-cycle PCR used universal primers M1SS and BC2_uni_R on all cDNA. Turning to the authors' computational methods: For normalization, 1 million high-quality reads were randomly selected from each sample, with every read carrying a distinct molecular identifier. Reads sharing molecular identifiers were discarded rather than binned into consensus sequences. MiTCR, with a Q25 quality threshold and the strictest error-elimination algorithm, was used for CDR3 identification, clonotype clustering and error correction. Lower-bound total TCR beta diversity was estimated with a nonparametric unseen species model using Euler transformation. TCRdb trimmed the raw reads at Q25, called clones with MiXCR and kept productive beta chains. Identical CDR3 proteins give one entry, which carries the most common genes and DNA. V and J calls and clone size were set by TCRdb, not the authors. Counted in this sample were around 970,000 distinct CDR3 sequences; just over 50% of them appeared once. Over 20% of the sample is in the top ten clones.

From the cysteine through the phenylalanine, the CDR3 covers 14 amino acids. Solely the CDR3 DNA is kept, with 42 bases framed from the first base. The CDR1 and CDR2 encoded by the germline V gene are SGHTA and FQGNSA. The data derive from a study of blood T cells in healthy people across ages (dated by TCRdb to between 2014 and 2016). With respect to the entire study: In model experiments, template switching captured about one uniquely barcoded TCR beta cDNA molecule for every two T cells. For two donors (one aged 18 to 30 and one aged 80 or older), the study analyzed two additional independent replicas of 1 million unique cDNA reads from the same blood draw. To avoid experimental bias, donors of different ages were spread randomly across the sequencing lanes. Age-related changes in TCR beta repertoire diversity were measured in the study by deep sequencing normalized with unique cDNA molecular identifiers. The donors were split into four age groups: young (average around 17 years), middle-aged (over 35), aged (more than 60) and long-lived (more than 80). General study outcomes and caveats: Compared with the aged group, the long-lived group had more naive CD4+ T cells, fewer expanded clones and increased TCR diversity, a pattern suggesting age selection. The CMV infection status of donors was not known, potentially confounding age-related changes in expanded clonotypes. The percentage of naive T cells measured by flow cytometry correlated strongly with observed TCR beta diversity. Estimates of total diversity from one million sequenced T cells were regarded as lower bounds and underestimates. Conclusive comparison of naive and antigen-experienced compartments was prevented by the profiling of bulk unsorted PBMCs. As age increased, observed TCR beta diversity per million T cells dropped in a roughly linear way, and a significant reduction was already evident by age roughly 40.

Systemically healthy Caucasian individuals from Russia, 39 in total and aged about 6 to 90 years, were included as donors. Around 10 milliliters of peripheral blood were drawn from each donor into EDTA-treated Vacutainer tubes. PBMCs were isolated by Ficoll-Paque density-gradient centrifugation, with at least 7 million obtained per sample. Trizol reagent was used to extract total RNA from PBMCs, with at least 6 micrograms per sample. For every donor, flow cytometry on a PBMC aliquot measured the percentage of naive CD45RAhigh/CD27high T cells. The rearranged chain carries TRBV7-2 and TRBJ1-5, with the identity of the D gene unclear. Input material: blood. This sequence was found in a woman aged 55-70 years in good health. CDR3 region: CASNLSPRNQPQHF. The DNA sequence follows: TGTGCCAGCAACTTAAGCCCACGTAATCAGCCCCAGCATTTT.